These 27 T cell receptor beta chains came from one sample sequenced in a study of blood T cell repertoires in COVID-19. Data came from immunoSEQ multiplex PCR; TCRdb stores just in-frame clones and leaves some out. The sample lists some 170,000 clones; about 79% were seen once. Sample: PBMCs or T cells enriched from blood (not recorded which). These receptors all come from a man in his fifties or sixties who had recovered from COVID-19.

Only one count was recorded for this clone. The chain links TRBV29-1 to TRBJ1-1, with TRBD1 matching 9 bases. CDR1 SQVTM and CDR2 ANQGSEA come from the germline V gene. V trimming: 4 bases; J trimming: 4 bases; junction bases outside the gene matches: 4. The CDR3 is made up of 13 amino acids. The CDR3 DNA is TGCAGCGTTGGGACAGGGGTGAGCACTGAAGCTTTCTTT. Its protein product is CSVGTGVSTEAFF.

This chain links TRBV2 with TRBJ1-2; 7 bases are shared with TRBD1. CDR3 length: 14 amino acids. CDR1 is SNHLY, CDR2 FYNNEI, per germline. The V and J ends lost 4 bases and 2 bases, in that order; junction bases with no gene match: 4. In DNA, the CDR3 is TGTGCCAGCAGTGCCGACAGGGTAAACTATGGCTACACCTTC. Translation gives CASSADRVNYGYTF.

V usage is TRBV5-1 and J usage is TRBJ1-5; D is perhaps TRBD1 (6 bases). Germline lookup yields CDR1 SGHRS and CDR2 YFSETQ. CDR3 length equals 14 residues. The germline V and J ends were trimmed by 3 bases and 4 bases, with 11 bases remaining between them. The CDR3, as DNA: TGCGCCAGCAGCTCGGACAGCGAGAATCAGCCCCAGCATTTT. Amino acids: CASSSDSENQPQHF.

CDR3 DNA: TGTGCCAGCAGCATCCCTGCTGGGACAGGGATCGTCGAGCAGTACTTC. It codes for CASSIPAGTGIVEQYF. The chain is built from TRBV5-8 and TRBJ2-7; 9 bases are shared with TRBD1. V lost 4 bases and J lost 6; bases outside the gene matches: 14. This CDR3 is built from 16 residues. Germline lookup yields CDR1 SGHTS and CDR2 YDEGEE.

The chain recombines TRBV15 with TRBJ1-2, with a weak D call TRBD1 (5 bases). Germline V CDR1 and CDR2: LNHNV, YYDKDF (reference sequence). The CDR3 runs to 15 residues. V was shortened by 4 bases and J by 2 bases, with 14 bases between the two germline ends. CDR3 amino acids: CATSMKMGGNYGYTF. The DNA for the CDR3 is TGTGCCACCAGCATGAAGATGGGGGGAAACTATGGCTACACCTTC.

V and J are TRBV7-2 and TRBJ1-1; TRBD1 agrees at 9 bases. CDR1 is SGHTA, CDR2 FQGNSA, per germline. The junction had 9 bases not matched to a gene; V was cut back by 6 bases and J by 4 bases. This CDR3 is 15 amino acids long. CDR3: CASSPDRGVGTEAFF. CDR3 nucleotides: TGTGCCAGCAGTCCAGACAGGGGGGTCGGCACTGAAGCTTTCTTT. The full variable domain, with the rest looked up from reference TRBV7-2 and TRBJ1-1, is GAGVSQSPSNKVTEKGKDVELRCDPISGHTALYWYRQSLGQGLEFLIYFQGNSAPDKSGLPSDRFSAERTGGSVSTLTIQRTQQEDSAVYLCASSPDRGVGTEAFFGQGTRLTVV.

The chain employs TRBV12-3 or TRBV12-4 and TRBJ1-4, with 7 bases matching TRBD1. The CDR3 runs 13 residues. V trimming: 8 bases; J trimming: 6 bases; junction bases outside the gene matches: 6. For the CDR3, the DNA is TGTGCCAGCGCGGACAGGCAAGATGAAAAACTGTTTTTT. Translating it yields CASADRQDEKLFF.

V usage is TRBV7-2 and J usage is TRBJ2-7; 11 nucleotides line up with TRBD2. CDR1 is SGHTA and CDR2 is FQGNSA in the germline V gene. This CDR3 contains 14 residues. After removal of 5 bases from V and 12 bases from J, the junction contained 12 bases not matched to a gene. As DNA, the CDR3 is TGTGCCAGCAGCCCAAGGGTTAGCGGGGGGGCCGTGTACTTC. Translation gives CASSPRVSGGAVYF.

V usage is TRBV14 and J usage is TRBJ2-4; the D is unclear. CDR1 and CDR2 from the germline V gene are SGHDN and FVKESK. This CDR3 spans 13 amino acids. V was trimmed by 1 base and J by 3 bases, leaving 4 bases between them. The CDR3, as DNA: TGTGCCAGCAGCCAAGGAGGCAAAAACATTCAGTACTTC. This gives the protein CASSQGGKNIQYF.

The rearrangement links TRBV25-1 to TRBJ2-7; 9 positions agree with TRBD2. With V trimmed by 1 base and J by 2 bases, 9 bases remained unmatched. CDR1 is MGHDK and CDR2 is SYGVNS in the germline V gene. CDR3 length: 17 amino acids. CDR3 sequence reads: CASSEFAGGPGAYEQYF. The DNA of the CDR3 is TGTGCCAGCAGTGAATTCGCGGGGGGGCCGGGAGCCTACGAGCAGTACTTC.

The chain recombines TRBV7-9 with TRBJ2-7; D might be TRBD1 (7 bases). The CDR3 totals 15 residues. The ends were cut back, 6 bases at V and 5 bases at J, with 20 bases in the middle. Germline lookup yields CDR1 SEHNR and CDR2 FQNEAQ (reference sequence). The CDR3 sequence is CASSPGRGVVNEQYF. DNA for the CDR3: TGTGCCAGCAGTCCGGGCAGGGGGGTAGTCAACGAGCAGTACTTC.

The V and J genes are TRBV5-1 and TRBJ2-1; TRBD1 aligns across 7 bases. Trimming at V came to 6 bases and at J to 7 bases, leaving 13 bases not matched to a gene. In germline, CDR1 is SGHRS, CDR2 YFSETQ. The CDR3 totals 15 residues. CDR3 DNA: TGCGCCAGCACCGTGACAGGGCCCCCTGAAAATGAGCAGTTCTTC. Translation gives CASTVTGPPENEQFF.

The CDR3 DNA reads TGCGCCAGCAGTGATCCCAGGCCGAACACTGAAGCTTTCTTT. Encoded protein: CASSDPRPNTEAFF. V is TRBV10-2 and J is TRBJ1-1; the D is unclear. The V end lost 3 bases, the J end lost 1 base, and 9 bases lay between the germline ends. This CDR3 is 14 amino acids long. Germline-derived CDR1 and CDR2 are WSHSY and SAAADI.

The rearrangement joins TRBV30 to TRBJ1-5; TRBD1 is a possible D gene (5 bases). Germline V gives CDR1 GTSNPN, CDR2 SVGIG (reference sequence). Trimming stripped 0 bases from V and 6 bases from J, with 15 bases between. The CDR3 extends over 15 amino acids. CDR3 region: CAWSVPGRGSQPQHF. DNA for the CDR3: TGTGCCTGGAGTGTGCCGGGGAGGGGATCTCAGCCCCAGCATTTT.

V and J are TRBV28 and TRBJ2-7, with 8 bases aligning to TRBD2. Germline assignment: CDR1 MDHEN and CDR2 SYDVKM. V lost 2 bases, J lost 2 bases, and 2 bases stayed unmatched. The CDR3 contains 14 residues. The CDR3 region is CASSLGTRTYEQYF. The CDR3 nucleotides are TGTGCCAGCAGTTTAGGGACTAGAACCTACGAGCAGTACTTC.

The CDR3 loop reads CASEPRTGGEAFF. As DNA, the CDR3 is TGTGCCAGTGAACCCCGGACAGGCGGGGAAGCTTTCTTT. V usage is TRBV12-3 or TRBV12-4 and J usage is TRBJ1-1; 7 bases align to TRBD1. Unmatched junction bases numbered 12, after V lost 9 bases and J lost 8 bases. The CDR3 is made up of 13 amino acids.

The chain joins TRBV29-1 to TRBJ1-1; no clear D gene. The V gene's germline CDR1 is SQVTM and CDR2 ANQGSEA. The V gene lost 4 bases and the J gene lost 4 bases, with 10 bases spanning the gap. This CDR3 has 12 amino acids. CDR3 protein: CSVVAAATEAFF. For the CDR3, the DNA is TGCAGCGTTGTGGCCGCGGCCACTGAAGCTTTCTTT.

The chain joins TRBV4-1 to TRBJ2-2; no reliable D call. This CDR3 comprises 14 residues. The germline CDR1 and CDR2 sequences are MGHRA and YSYEKL. V gave up 3 bases and J gave up 4 bases, with 9 bases separating them. CDR3 bases: TGCGCCAGCAGCCAGGAGAAAATCACCGGGGAGCTGTTTTTT. As protein: CASSQEKITGELFF.

This clone was seen more than once but under ten times. The rearrangement links TRBV4-1 to TRBJ1-5; no clear D gene. This CDR3 has 14 amino acids. The V end lost 8 bases, the J end lost 0 bases, and 11 bases lay between the germline ends. Germline lookup yields CDR1 MGHRA and CDR2 YSYEKL. CDR3 DNA sequence: TGCGCCAGCGCGACATCAGATAGCAATCAGCCCCAGCATTTT. Translation gives CASATSDSNQPQHF.

This clone was seen many times. The chain is built from TRBV30 and TRBJ1-1; D possibly corresponds to TRBD1 (6 bases). Germline V gene lookup returns CDR1 GTSNPN and CDR2 SVGIG (reference sequence). This CDR3 is built from 12 residues. Trimming stripped 5 bases from V and 0 bases from J, with 7 bases between. Written as DNA, the CDR3 is TGTGCCTGGGGACAGTTGAACACTGAAGCTTTCTTT. Amino acids: CAWGQLNTEAFF.

J is TRBJ2-1 and V is TRBV15; 16 bases line up with TRBD2. The CDR3 contains 19 residues. V was clipped by 4 bases and J by 4 bases; unmatched bases: 10. Germline V gene data show CDR1 as LNHNV and CDR2 as YYDKDF (reference sequence). The DNA of the CDR3 is TGTGCCACCAGCACCCCGGGACTAGCGGGGGGGCCGGGGTACAATGAGCAGTTCTTC. Protein product: CATSTPGLAGGPGYNEQFF.

V usage is TRBV5-1 and J usage is TRBJ1-2; D remains unclear. Per germline, CDR1 SGHRS and CDR2 YFSETQ. Trimming pared 3 bases from V and 4 bases from J, leaving 16 bases between. CDR3 length equals 15 residues. The DNA for the CDR3 is TGCGCCAGCAGCTACGCCCCCGGGGTAGGCTATGGCTACACCTTC. Protein sequence: CASSYAPGVGYGYTF.

The chain carries TRBV19 and TRBJ1-1; TRBD1 matches at 9 bases. Germline-derived CDR1 and CDR2 are LNHDA and SQIVND (reference sequence). The trim removed 7 bases at V and 2 bases at J, leaving 8 bases unmatched. The CDR3 contains 15 residues. The CDR3 spells CASTLGTGQNTEAFF. CDR3 in DNA: TGTGCCAGTACCCTAGGGACAGGGCAAAACACTGAAGCTTTCTTT.

This clone was counted only a few times. The V gene is TRBV4-2, the J gene TRBJ2-1, with TRBD2 matching 10 bases. Germline values: CDR1 LGHNA, CDR2 YNFKEQ. With V trimmed by 1 base and J by 7 bases, 7 bases remained unmatched. This CDR3 contains 16 residues. For the CDR3, the DNA is TGTGCCAGCAGCCAAGCGGGAGCGGGGGGGCTTAATGAGCAGTTCTTC. Encoded protein: CASSQAGAGGLNEQFF.

The V and J genes are TRBV19 and TRBJ1-1; D might be TRBD1 (5 bases). CDR3 length equals 15 residues. Trimming left V 7 bases short and J 3 bases short, with 18 bases between. Germline V gives CDR1 LNHDA, CDR2 SQIVND (reference sequence). The CDR3 protein is CASTEGPGRDTEAFF. The CDR3 DNA follows: TGTGCCAGTACCGAAGGCCCAGGGAGGGACACTGAAGCTTTCTTT.

The chain links TRBV19 to TRBJ1-2; 8 bases align to TRBD1. V shed 7 bases and J 3 bases; nucleotides not matched to a gene: 7. Looked up from germline, CDR1 is LNHDA and CDR2 is SQIVND (reference sequence). There are 14 residues in the CDR3. The CDR3 nucleotides are TGTGCCAGTACCATGACAGGGGACGACTATGGCTACACCTTC. Its protein product is CASTMTGDDYGYTF.

This clone appeared once. The genes are TRBV9 and TRBJ1-3; possible D gene TRBD1, 6 bases. The ends were cut back, 1 base at V and 0 bases at J, with 14 bases in the middle. The CDR3 contains 17 residues. CDR1 SGDLS and CDR2 YYNGEE come from the germline V gene. The CDR3 coding sequence is TGTGCCAGCAGCGTATGGGGGGGCAGGGACTCTGGAAACACCATATATTTT. It translates to CASSVWGGRDSGNTIYF.